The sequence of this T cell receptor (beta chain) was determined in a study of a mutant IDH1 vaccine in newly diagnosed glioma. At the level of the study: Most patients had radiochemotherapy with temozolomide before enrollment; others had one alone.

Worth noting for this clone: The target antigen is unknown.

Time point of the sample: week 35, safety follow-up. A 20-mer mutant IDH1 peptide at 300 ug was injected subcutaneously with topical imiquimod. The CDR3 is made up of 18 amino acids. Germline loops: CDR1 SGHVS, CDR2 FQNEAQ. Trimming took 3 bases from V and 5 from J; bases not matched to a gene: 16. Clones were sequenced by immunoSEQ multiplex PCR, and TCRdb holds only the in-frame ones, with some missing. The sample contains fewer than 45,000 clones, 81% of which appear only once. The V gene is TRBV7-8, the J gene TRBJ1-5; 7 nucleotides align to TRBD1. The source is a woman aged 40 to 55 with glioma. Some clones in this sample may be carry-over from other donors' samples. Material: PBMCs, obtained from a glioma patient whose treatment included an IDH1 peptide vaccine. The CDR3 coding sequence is TGTGCCAGCAGCTTTACCGGGACAGAACATAGCATCTATCAGCCCCAGCATTTT. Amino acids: CASSFTGTEHSIYQPQHF.